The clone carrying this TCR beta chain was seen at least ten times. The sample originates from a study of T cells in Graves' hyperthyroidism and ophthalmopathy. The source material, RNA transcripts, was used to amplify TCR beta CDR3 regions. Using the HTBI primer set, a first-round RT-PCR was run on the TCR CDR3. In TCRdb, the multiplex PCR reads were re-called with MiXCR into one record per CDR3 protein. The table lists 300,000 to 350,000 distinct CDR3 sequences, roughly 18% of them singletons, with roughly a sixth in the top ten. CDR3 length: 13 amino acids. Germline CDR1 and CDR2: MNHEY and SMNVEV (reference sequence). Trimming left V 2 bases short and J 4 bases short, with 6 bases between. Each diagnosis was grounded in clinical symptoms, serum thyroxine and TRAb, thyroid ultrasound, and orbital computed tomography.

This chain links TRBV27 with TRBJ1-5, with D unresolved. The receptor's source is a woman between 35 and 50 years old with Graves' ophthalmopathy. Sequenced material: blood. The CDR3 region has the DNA TGTGCCAGCAGTTTAATTGGAAATCAGCCCCAGCATTTT. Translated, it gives CASSLIGNQPQHF.